The 25 T cell receptor beta chains below come from one sample, sequenced in a study of blood T cells in healthy people across ages. Using a J-beta primer mix together with a sample-barcoded 5' primer, a second PCR was run for roughly 6 to 12 cycles. TCRdb passed the 5' RACE reads through MiXCR, listing each CDR3 protein once. Counted here are 700,000 to 800,000 distinct CDR3 sequences, roughly 43% occurring once; the ten biggest clones make up 20% to 25%. The sequencing sample was made of blood. The source of these receptors is a woman aged 55-69 years in good health.

The J gene is TRBJ2-1, the V gene TRBV7-9, with D possibly being TRBD1 (6 bases). The germline CDR1 and CDR2 sequences are SEHNR and FQNEAQ (reference sequence). Trimming removed 1 base at V and 6 bases at J, with 13 bases between. The CDR3 loop spans 15 amino acids. The CDR3, as DNA: TGTGCCAGCAGCTTAGGCAGGGGTTTCCCCAATGAGCAGTTCTTC. The encoded protein is CASSLGRGFPNEQFF. The full variable domain, in which reference TRBV7-9 and TRBJ2-1 provide the parts outside the CDR3, is DTGVSQNPRHKITKRGQNVTFRCDPISEHNRLYWYRQTLGQGPEFLTYFQNEAQLEKSRLLSDRFSAERPKGSFSTLEIQRTEQGDSAMYLCASSLGRGFPNEQFFGPGTRLTVL.

The V gene is TRBV20-1, the J gene TRBJ1-1; D unresolved. The V end lost 1 base, the J end lost 7 bases, and 16 bases lay between the germline ends. From germline, CDR1 is DFQATT and CDR2 SNEGSKA (reference sequence). The CDR3 loop spans 14 amino acids. CDR3 sequence reads: CSARVDGKGYEAFF. DNA for the CDR3: TGCAGTGCTAGAGTGGACGGCAAGGGCTATGAAGCTTTCTTT.

This clonotype was counted a few times. The gene calls are TRBV12-3 or TRBV12-4 and TRBJ2-1; tentatively, D is TRBD2 (7 bases). Trimming removed 3 bases from V and 7 bases from J, with 16 bases in between. The CDR3 has 15 amino acids. In nucleotides, the CDR3 is TGTGCCAGCAGTTTTGCCGGGGGGCGCGAAAATGAGCAGTTCTTC. Its translation is CASSFAGGRENEQFF.

This clonotype turned up a few times. The chain employs TRBV6-5 and TRBJ1-2; tentatively, D is TRBD1 (5 bases). Germline CDR1 reads MNHEY; CDR2 reads SVGAGI. The CDR3 is 13 amino acids. V shed 3 bases and J shed 4 bases, with 9 bases lying between them. The DNA of the CDR3 is TGTGCCAGCAGTTATGAGGGGACCTATGGCTACACCTTC. As protein: CASSYEGTYGYTF.

The chain carries TRBV20-1 and TRBJ2-1; 11 nucleotides line up with TRBD2. V shed 2 bases, J shed 9 bases, and the junction held 12 bases outside the gene matches. Germline values: CDR1 DFQATT, CDR2 SNEGSKA (reference sequence). The CDR3 is made up of 16 amino acids. DNA for the CDR3: TGCAGTGCTAGATCGAATAGCGGGAGGGCCGACCGTGAGCAGTTCTTC. This translates into CSARSNSGRADREQFF.

The gene calls are TRBV29-1 and TRBJ1-1; maybe TRBD1 (5 bases). The CDR3 is 13 residues long. The ends were cut back, 4 bases at V and 1 base at J, with 10 bases in the middle. Germline assignment: CDR1 SQVTM and CDR2 ANQGSEA. The CDR3 is CSVGPRANTEAFF. CDR3 coding DNA: TGCAGCGTTGGGCCCAGGGCGAACACTGAAGCTTTCTTT.

This clonotype was seen many times. The gene calls are TRBV2 and TRBJ2-5; 8 bases map to TRBD2. The CDR3 loop spans 15 amino acids. Germline assignment: CDR1 SNHLY and CDR2 FYNNEI. Trimming took 6 bases from V and 4 from J; bases not matched to a gene: 10. The CDR3 DNA sequence: TGTGCCAGCAGCCGAATGGGACTAGACGGAGAGACCCAGTACTTC. Its protein is CASSRMGLDGETQYF.

This clonotype was observed once. The J gene is TRBJ2-3, the V gene TRBV20-1; D may be TRBD1 or TRBD2 (5 bases each). The CDR3 totals 17 residues. Trimming took off 4 bases at V and 0 bases at J, with 20 bases between the two ends. Germline V gene data show CDR1 as DFQATT and CDR2 as SNEGSKA (reference sequence). The CDR3 protein is CSAIPGRRLTSTDTQYF. The CDR3 nucleotides read TGCAGTGCTATACCGGGACGTCGTCTTACTAGCACAGATACGCAGTATTTT.

This clonotype was seen repeatedly, ten times or more. The chain joins TRBV27 to TRBJ2-7; 8 positions agree with TRBD2. Germline V CDR1 and CDR2: MNHEY, SMNVEV (reference sequence). The CDR3 sequence is 14 residues long. V lost 6 bases, J lost 0 bases, and 4 bases stayed unmatched. CDR3: CASSRSGGSYEQYF. The CDR3 DNA reads as TGTGCCAGCAGCCGGAGCGGGGGCTCCTACGAGCAGTACTTC.

This clonotype was detected only a few times. The chain uses TRBV3-1 and TRBJ2-1; D is uncertain. V was shortened by 0 bases and J by 8 bases, with 5 bases between the two germline ends. This CDR3 spans 12 amino acids. Looked up from germline, CDR1 is LGHDT and CDR2 is YNNKEL (reference sequence). The CDR3 loop is CASSQDGYEQFF. CDR3 nucleotides: TGTGCCAGCAGCCAAGATGGCTATGAGCAGTTCTTC.

Concerning this clonotype: Possible read error: a much larger clone is one base away. The chain recombines TRBV29-1 with TRBJ2-3, with D hard to call. The germline V gene encodes CDR1 SQVTM and CDR2 ANQGSEA. This CDR3 spans 10 amino acids. For the CDR3, the DNA is TGCAGCGTTGGAGCAGATATGCAGTATTTT. Amino acid sequence: CSVGADMQYF.

For this clonotype: A much larger clone differs from this one at a single base, so this may be a read error. The V gene is TRBV15, the J gene TRBJ2-5; D possibly corresponds to TRBD2 (5 bases). CDR1 is LNHNV, CDR2 YYDKDF, per germline (reference sequence). The CDR3 length is 11 residues. The CDR3, as DNA: TGTGCCGCCAGCAGAGGGGAGACCCAGTACTTC. It encodes CAASRGETQYF.

The CDR3 region is CASRAGTRKYNEQFF. The CDR3 DNA sequence: TGTGCCAGCAGGGCCGGGACTAGAAAATACAATGAGCAGTTCTTC. V usage is TRBV25-1 and J usage is TRBJ2-1; TRBD2 aligns across 8 bases. Germline-derived CDR1 and CDR2 are MGHDK and SYGVNS. The V and J ends lost 6 bases and 4 bases, in that order; junction bases with no gene match: 8. CDR3 size: 15 residues.

This clonotype was counted once. V and J are TRBV12-3 or TRBV12-4 and TRBJ2-1, with 8 positions matching TRBD1. The J call may not be correct, given that the DNA end is closer to TRBJ2-7. The length of the CDR3 is 15 residues. The chain's CDR3 is CASSLVGQGGNEQYF. The CDR3 DNA reads TGTGCCAGCAGTTTAGTAGGACAGGGTGGAAATGAGCAGTACTTC.

The V call is TRBV20-1, the J call TRBJ2-7; 15 bases are a match to TRBD2. Per the germline V gene, CDR1 is DFQATT and CDR2 is SNEGSKA (reference sequence). V was clipped by 5 bases and J by 7 bases; unmatched bases: 18. The CDR3 runs 18 residues. The CDR3: CSAPGLAGGSISYNEQYF. CDR3 sequence (DNA): TGCAGTGCTCCGGGACTAGCGGGAGGTTCTATTTCCTACAATGAGCAGTACTTC.

Turning to this clonotype: With a much larger clone just one base away, this may be a read error. The chain uses TRBV6-2 or TRBV6-3 and TRBJ2-5; 13 nucleotides align to TRBD2. The CDR3 is 16 residues long. With V trimmed by 5 bases and J by 11 bases, 14 bases remained unmatched. CDR1 is MNHEY, CDR2 SVGEGT, per germline. CDR3 sequence: CASSDVLAGGRGEQYF. In DNA, the CDR3 is TGTGCCAGCAGTGACGTACTAGCGGGGGGGCGAGGAGAGCAGTACTTC.

V and J are TRBV3-1 and TRBJ2-7; D gene unclear. This CDR3 has 13 amino acids. CDR1 and CDR2 (germline): LGHDT, YNNKEL (reference sequence). Trimming pared 4 bases from V and 3 bases from J, leaving 10 bases between. CDR3 in amino acids: CASSLMDGYEQYF. In nucleotides, the CDR3 is TGTGCCAGCAGCCTCATGGATGGCTACGAGCAGTACTTC.

The chain links TRBV30 to TRBJ1-4; D call uncertain. From germline, CDR1 is GTSNPN and CDR2 SVGIG (reference sequence). The CDR3 has 12 residues. V shed 0 bases and J shed 8 bases, with 7 bases lying between them. CDR3 nucleotide sequence: TGTGCCTGGAGTGTTAGTGGGGAAAAACTGTTTTTT. Amino acids: CAWSVSGEKLFF.

This clonotype showed up just once. CDR3 loop: CASSLSLPGRDGYTF. The CDR3 DNA reads as TGTGCCAGCAGTTTATCGCTGCCAGGGAGGGATGGCTACACCTTC. The chain joins TRBV27 to TRBJ1-2; D possibly corresponds to TRBD1 (5 bases). Germline CDR1 reads MNHEY; CDR2 reads SMNVEV (reference sequence). The ends were cut back, 0 bases at V and 6 bases at J, with 14 bases in the middle. The CDR3 runs 15 residues.

This clonotype was observed a handful of times. This sequence joins TRBV29-1 and TRBJ1-1, with D perhaps matching TRBD1 (6 bases). This CDR3 region has 12 residues. With 7 bases removed from V and 2 bases from J, the gap between germline ends came to 11 bases. Germline V gives CDR1 SQVTM, CDR2 ANQGSEA. CDR3 bases: TGCAGCGCATCGGACAGTAACACTGAAGCTTTCTTT. It translates to CSASDSNTEAFF.

This clonotype has a handful of counts. The genes are TRBV4-3 and TRBJ2-7; perhaps TRBD2 as D (6 bases). The CDR3 has 18 residues. Per germline, CDR1 LGHNA and CDR2 YSLEER. V shed 0 bases and J shed 0 bases, with 18 bases lying between them. The CDR3 region is CASSQDYSGGRSSYEQYF. CDR3 coding DNA: TGCGCCAGCAGCCAAGATTACTCCGGGGGAAGGAGCTCCTACGAGCAGTACTTC.

The chain is built from TRBV3-1 and TRBJ2-2; no clear D gene. V lost 1 base, J lost 6 bases, and 3 bases lay in between. Germline CDR1 reads LGHDT; CDR2 reads YNNKEL (reference sequence). CDR3 length: 12 amino acids. CDR3: CASSQGPGELFF. In nucleotides, the CDR3 is TGTGCCAGCAGCCAAGGGCCCGGGGAGCTGTTTTTT.

J is TRBJ2-7 and V is TRBV27, with D possibly being TRBD1 (5 bases). The germline V gene encodes CDR1 MNHEY and CDR2 SMNVEV (reference sequence). The CDR3 contains 15 residues. Trimming took off 6 bases at V and 4 bases at J, with 19 bases between the two ends. The CDR3 reads CASRYIAGLSYEQYF. Written as DNA, the CDR3 is TGTGCCAGCAGGTATATTGCAGGGTTAAGTTACGAGCAGTACTTC.

This chain connects TRBV28 to TRBJ1-1, with D maybe TRBD1 (6 bases). The CDR3 loop spans 11 amino acids. CDR1 and CDR2 from the germline V gene are MDHEN and SYDVKM. The CDR3 sequence is CAAMGQGEAFF. CDR3 nucleotide sequence: TGTGCAGCTATGGGGCAGGGGGAAGCTTTCTTT.

The chain has TRBV29-1 and TRBJ1-2; D remains ambiguous. CDR3 length: 14 amino acids. Trimming removed 6 bases from V and 3 bases from J, with 17 bases in between. In germline, CDR1 is SQVTM, CDR2 ANQGSEA. For the CDR3, the DNA is TGCAGCGTCCGAAACCCTACGGGCGACTATGGCTACACCTTC. It translates to CSVRNPTGDYGYTF.